These 21 T cell receptor beta chains originate from one sample sequenced in a study of T cells in Graves' hyperthyroidism and ophthalmopathy. Template material for amplifying TCR beta CDR3 regions consisted of RNA transcripts. The TCR CDR3 was amplified in a first-round RT-PCR using the HTBI primer set. Each CDR3 protein is one row after TCRdb ran MiXCR on the multiplex PCR reads. Of 500,000 to 650,000 distinct CDR3 sequences in the sample, about 14% were seen once. Sequenced: blood. These receptors were obtained from a woman in her 50s with Graves' ophthalmopathy.

This clonotype was seen many times. The chain uses TRBV30 and TRBJ1-5; the D gene is possibly TRBD1 (5 bases). The germline V and J ends were trimmed by 0 bases and 6 bases, with 12 bases remaining between them. Germline loops: CDR1 GTSNPN, CDR2 SVGIG (reference sequence). CDR3 size: 14 residues. The CDR3 loop reads CAWSVAQGGQPQHF. The DNA for the CDR3 is TGTGCCTGGAGTGTAGCTCAGGGTGGTCAGCCCCAGCATTTT.

The sample holds many counts of this clonotype. The chain couples TRBV7-2 to TRBJ2-4; 9 bases align to TRBD2. Looked up from germline, CDR1 is SGHTA and CDR2 is FQGNSA. The ends lost 5 bases at V and 1 base at J; junction bases unmatched: 12. The CDR3 loop spans 18 amino acids. The CDR3 spells CASSGSISGSRAKNIQYF. The CDR3 DNA sequence: TGTGCCAGCAGCGGATCCATTAGCGGGAGTCGTGCCAAAAACATTCAGTACTTC.

This clonotype was counted ten times or more. This sequence joins TRBV12-3 or TRBV12-4 and TRBJ2-7, with D possibly called TRBD1 or TRBD2 (5 bases each). Trimming removed 5 bases at V and 3 bases at J, with 8 bases between. CDR3 length: 12 amino acids. The CDR3 loop is CASSRDGYEQYF. CDR3 DNA: TGTGCCAGCAGTCGGGACGGCTACGAGCAGTACTTC.

This clonotype was seen only a few times. This chain joins TRBV12-3 or TRBV12-4 and TRBJ2-3; D perhaps matches TRBD2 (5 bases). CDR3 size: 15 residues. The ends were cut back, 7 bases at V and 0 bases at J, with 14 bases in the middle. CDR3 amino acids: CASTSPDSSTDTQYF. The CDR3 DNA follows: TGTGCCAGCACCTCCCCGGACTCTAGCACAGATACGCAGTATTTT.

The CDR3 DNA sequence: TGTGCCAGCAGTTGGGTCAGGGGGCTTGAGCAGTTCTTC. It yields the protein CASSWVRGLEQFF. The chain is built from TRBV12-3 or TRBV12-4 and TRBJ2-1; 8 bases are shared with TRBD1. The ends lost 4 bases at V and 9 bases at J; junction bases unmatched: 5. The CDR3 runs 13 residues.

This clonotype was seen at least ten times. The genes are TRBV6-5 and TRBJ2-7; TRBD2 aligns across 7 bases. The germline V gene encodes CDR1 MNHEY and CDR2 SVGAGI. Unmatched junction bases numbered 7, after V lost 0 bases and J lost 2 bases. The CDR3 loop spans 16 amino acids. This chain's CDR3 is CASSYSMARGTYEQYF. DNA of the CDR3: TGTGCCAGCAGTTACTCGATGGCGCGGGGGACCTACGAGCAGTACTTC.

This clonotype was seen ten or more times. The chain has TRBV3-1 and TRBJ1-2; D not certain. Germline values: CDR1 LGHDT, CDR2 YNNKEL (reference sequence). Trimming pared 2 bases from V and 1 base from J, leaving 11 bases between. There are 15 residues in the CDR3. CDR3 nucleotides: TGTGCCAGCAGCCAAAGCGGAGCTCTTAACTATGGCTACACCTTC. It specifies CASSQSGALNYGYTF.

In its sample, this clonotype was seen a few times. The chain uses TRBV7-9 and TRBJ2-2, with 10 bases fitting TRBD2. Trimming removed 4 bases from V and 5 bases from J; junction bases left unmatched: 10. There are 17 residues in the CDR3. The germline V gene encodes CDR1 SEHNR and CDR2 FQNEAQ (reference sequence). CDR3 DNA sequence: TGTGCCAGCAGCTCTCCTCTAGCGGGAGTACCAACCGGGGAGCTGTTTTTT. Encoded protein: CASSSPLAGVPTGELFF.

In this sample, this clonotype turned up many times. The chain has TRBV18 and TRBJ2-1, with TRBD1 matching 9 bases. CDR1 is KGHSH and CDR2 is LQKENI in the germline V gene. The J segment lost 6 bases and the V segment lost 6 bases, leaving 9 bases of the junction unmatched. This CDR3 comprises 15 residues. CDR3 region: CASSSGTGFINEQFF. CDR3 bases: TGTGCCAGCTCGTCCGGGACAGGGTTTATCAATGAGCAGTTCTTC.

This clonotype appeared many times. CDR3 nucleotide sequence: TGTGCCAGCAGCTTAATCGGGGGGATTGGAAACACCATATATTTT. Amino acid sequence: CASSLIGGIGNTIYF. The chain couples TRBV7-3 to TRBJ1-3, with D perhaps TRBD1 (5 bases). V was trimmed by 1 base and J by 3 bases, leaving 10 bases between them. The CDR3 length is 15 residues. Germline V gives CDR1 SGHTA, CDR2 FQGTGA.

This clonotype was counted ten times or more. The V call is TRBV28, the J call TRBJ2-2, with 8 bases identical to TRBD1. Germline values: CDR1 MDHEN, CDR2 SYDVKM. V shed 6 bases and J 3 bases; nucleotides not matched to a gene: 6. This CDR3 is 15 amino acids long. The CDR3 reads CASRLGQGDTGELFF. The CDR3 nucleotides read TGTGCCAGCAGATTAGGACAGGGTGACACCGGGGAGCTGTTTTTT.

This clonotype was recorded at least ten times. The chain is built from TRBV7-8 and TRBJ2-1, with TRBD2 matching over 10 bases. Looked up from germline, CDR1 is SGHVS and CDR2 is FQNEAQ. V gave up 2 bases and J gave up 7 bases; unmatched junction bases: 5. The CDR3 has 15 residues. For the CDR3, the DNA is TGTGCCAGCAGCTTATCTAGCGGGGGTGTGAATGAGCAGTTCTTC. Translated, it gives CASSLSSGGVNEQFF.

This clonotype was counted ten times or more. The chain recombines TRBV28 with TRBJ1-5; TRBD1 matches at 8 bases. The ends lost 7 bases at V and 4 bases at J; junction bases unmatched: 9. Germline values: CDR1 MDHEN, CDR2 SYDVKM. The CDR3 covers 15 residues. This CDR3 reads CASINPGGPNQPQHF. The CDR3 DNA sequence: TGTGCCAGCATTAACCCAGGGGGCCCGAATCAGCCCCAGCATTTT.

This clonotype was seen many times. This chain links TRBV2 with TRBJ1-5; D remains unclear. With 5 bases removed from V and 1 base from J, the gap between germline ends came to 9 bases. The CDR3 loop spans 14 amino acids. Germline loops: CDR1 SNHLY, CDR2 FYNNEI. The CDR3 is CASSLDRSNQPQHF. CDR3 in DNA: TGTGCCAGCAGTTTGGATAGGAGCAATCAGCCCCAGCATTTT.

This rearrangement joins TRBV27 to TRBJ2-1; 11 bases align to TRBD2. J was trimmed by 4 bases and V by 4 bases; bases with no gene match: 3. The CDR3 covers 15 residues. Germline CDR1 reads MNHEY; CDR2 reads SMNVEV (reference sequence). The CDR3 here is CASSSTSGDYNEQFF. The CDR3 DNA is TGTGCCAGCAGTTCGACTAGCGGGGATTACAATGAGCAGTTCTTC.

CDR3 sequence: CASLLGKTAFF. The CDR3 coding sequence is TGTGCCAGCCTCCTCGGAAAGACGGCTTTCTTT. The chain is built from TRBV11-1 and TRBJ1-1, with D unclear. The length of the CDR3 is 11 residues. V dropped 8 bases and J dropped 11 bases, with 15 bases sitting between them. Germline CDR1 SGHAT, CDR2 FQDESV (reference sequence).

This clonotype was found many times. The gene calls are TRBV11-1 and TRBJ2-1, with D possibly TRBD2 on 6 matching bases. Germline lookup yields CDR1 SGHAT and CDR2 FQDESV (reference sequence). The CDR3 has 18 residues. Between the trimmed V and J ends, which lost 1 base and 5 bases, there was a span of 21 bases. This CDR3 is CASSLGVAALLLHNEQFF. The CDR3 region has the DNA TGTGCCAGCAGCTTAGGGGTAGCGGCACTTCTATTACACAATGAGCAGTTCTTC.

The rearrangement uses TRBV7-2 and TRBJ1-5; a weak D match, TRBD1 (5 bases). CDR3 length: 13 residues. V was shortened by 6 bases and J by 5 bases, with 11 bases between the two germline ends. Germline V gene lookup returns CDR1 SGHTA and CDR2 FQGNSA. CDR3 residues: CASSTGGDQPQHF. The CDR3, as DNA: TGTGCCAGCAGTACCGGGGGTGATCAGCCCCAGCATTTT.

A note on this clonotype: One end of the junction varies from germline; a read error may be responsible. This sequence joins TRBV5-1 and TRBJ2-7; D may be TRBD1 (5 bases). Germline V lookup: CDR1 SGHRS, CDR2 YFSETQ. The length of the CDR3 is 11 residues. The CDR3 region has the DNA TGCGCCAGCAGATTGGGGCACGAGCAGTACTTC. It encodes CASRLGHEQYF.

This clonotype was observed a handful of times. The chain recombines TRBV10-3 with TRBJ2-7; 8 bases are shared with TRBD2. The germline CDR1 and CDR2 sequences are ENHRY and SYGVKD. This CDR3 region has 18 residues. V lost 0 bases to trimming and J lost 5 bases; unmatched junction nucleotides: 15. CDR3 region: CAISESMIVGLAGHEQYF. CDR3 bases: TGTGCCATCAGTGAGTCGATGATTGTCGGCCTAGCGGGCCACGAGCAGTACTTC.

This clonotype was seen ten or more times. V gene TRBV13 combines with J gene TRBJ2-1, with 8 bases fitting TRBD2. This CDR3 spans 15 amino acids. Germline lookup yields CDR1 PRHDT and CDR2 FYEKMQ (reference sequence). J gave up 4 bases and V 5 bases, and 7 bases lay outside the gene matches. CDR3 protein: CASSQSGGFYNEQFF. The CDR3 DNA follows: TGTGCCAGCAGCCAAAGCGGGGGCTTTTACAATGAGCAGTTCTTC.